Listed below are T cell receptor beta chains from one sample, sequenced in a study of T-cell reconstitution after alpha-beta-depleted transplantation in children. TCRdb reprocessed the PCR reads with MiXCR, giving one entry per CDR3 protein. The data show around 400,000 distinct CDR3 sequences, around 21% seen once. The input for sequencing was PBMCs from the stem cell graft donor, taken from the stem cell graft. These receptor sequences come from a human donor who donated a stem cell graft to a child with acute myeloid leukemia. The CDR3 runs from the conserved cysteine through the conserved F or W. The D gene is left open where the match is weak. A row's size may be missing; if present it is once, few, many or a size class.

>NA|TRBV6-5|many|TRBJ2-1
TGTGCCAGCTCCAGGGAGAATGAGCAGTTCTTC
CASSRENEQFF
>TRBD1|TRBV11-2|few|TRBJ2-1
TGTGCCAGCAGCTTAGGAGGGACAGGGGGTGTCACCTACAATGAGCAGTTCTTC
CASSLGGTGGVTYNEQFF
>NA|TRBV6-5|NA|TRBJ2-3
TGTGCCAGCAGTTACAGCAGCGGATCTAGCACAGATACGCAGTATTTT
CASSYSSGSSTDTQYF
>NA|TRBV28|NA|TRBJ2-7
TGTGCCAGCAGTGGATCGAACGGGGAAAGGAGAGGTAGTTTC
CASSGSNGERRGSF
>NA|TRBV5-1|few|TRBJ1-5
TGCGCCAGCAGCTTGTGGGGCACAAATCAGCCCCAGCATTTT
CASSLWGTNQPQHF
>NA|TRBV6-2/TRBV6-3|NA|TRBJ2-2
TGTGCCAGCAGTTACGACCGTAGGGACTCCTTTAACACCGGGGAGCTGTTTTTT
CASSYDRRDSFNTGELFF
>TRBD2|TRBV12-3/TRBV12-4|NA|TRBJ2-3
TGTGCCAGCAGTTCCGGCCGGACTAGCGGGATAAGGGATACGCAGTATTTT
CASSSGRTSGIRDTQYF
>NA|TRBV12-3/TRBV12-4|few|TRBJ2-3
TGTGCCAGCATGAAGACTGGGGGCCCAGATACGCAGTATTTT
CASMKTGGPDTQYF
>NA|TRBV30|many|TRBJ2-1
TGTGCCTGGAGTGACTACGATGAGCAGTTCTTC
CAWSDYDEQFF
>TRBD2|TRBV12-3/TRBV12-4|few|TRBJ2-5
TGTGCCAGCAGTTTAGACCTAGCGGGAGGAGAGACCCAGTACTTC
CASSLDLAGGETQYF
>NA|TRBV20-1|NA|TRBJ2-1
TGCAGTGCTAGAGTGGCGGGCTACAATGAGCAGTTCTTC
CSARVAGYNEQFF
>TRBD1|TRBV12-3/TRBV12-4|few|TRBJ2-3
TGTGCCAGCACCGCGAGAGACAGGGGCACAGATACGCAGTATTTT
CASTARDRGTDTQYF
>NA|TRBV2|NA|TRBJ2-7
TGTGCCAGCAGTGAGTTTCGGGGATCCTACGAGCAGTACTTC
CASSEFRGSYEQYF
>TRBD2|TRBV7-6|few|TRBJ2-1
TGTGCCAGCAGCTCGAAACCAGCGGGGGGCTCCTACAATGAGCAGTTCTTC
CASSSKPAGGSYNEQFF
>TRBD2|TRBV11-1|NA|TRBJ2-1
TGTGCCAGCAGCTTAGCGGCTAGCGGGGAACCCTCCCTCGATGAGCAGTTCTTC
CASSLAASGEPSLDEQFF
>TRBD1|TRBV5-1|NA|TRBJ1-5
TGCGCCAGCAGCGAACAGGGGGACCAGCCCCAGCATTTT
CASSEQGDQPQHF
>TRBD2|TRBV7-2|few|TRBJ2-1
TGTGCCAGCAGCTCCGGACTAGCTGCTGAGCAGTTCTTC
CASSSGLAAEQFF
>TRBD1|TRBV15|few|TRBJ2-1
TGTGCCACCAGCAACCACGGACAGGGGGCCTACAATGAGCAGTTCTTC
CATSNHGQGAYNEQFF